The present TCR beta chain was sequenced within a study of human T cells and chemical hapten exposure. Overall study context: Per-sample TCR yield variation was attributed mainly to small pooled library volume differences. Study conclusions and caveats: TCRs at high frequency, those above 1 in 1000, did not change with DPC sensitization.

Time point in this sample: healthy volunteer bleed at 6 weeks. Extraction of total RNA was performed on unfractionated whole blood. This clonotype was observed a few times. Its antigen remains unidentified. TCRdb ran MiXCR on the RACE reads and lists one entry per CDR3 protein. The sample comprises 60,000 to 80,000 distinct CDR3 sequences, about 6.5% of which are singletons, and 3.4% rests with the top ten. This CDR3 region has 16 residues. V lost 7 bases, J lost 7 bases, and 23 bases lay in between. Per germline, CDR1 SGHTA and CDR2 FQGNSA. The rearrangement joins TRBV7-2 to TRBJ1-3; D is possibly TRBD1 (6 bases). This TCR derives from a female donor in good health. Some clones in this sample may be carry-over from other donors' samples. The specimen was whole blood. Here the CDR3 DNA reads TGTGCCAGCACCGAAGGGGGGGTTCGAGGCTGGAACACCATATATTTT. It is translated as CASTEGGVRGWNTIYF.